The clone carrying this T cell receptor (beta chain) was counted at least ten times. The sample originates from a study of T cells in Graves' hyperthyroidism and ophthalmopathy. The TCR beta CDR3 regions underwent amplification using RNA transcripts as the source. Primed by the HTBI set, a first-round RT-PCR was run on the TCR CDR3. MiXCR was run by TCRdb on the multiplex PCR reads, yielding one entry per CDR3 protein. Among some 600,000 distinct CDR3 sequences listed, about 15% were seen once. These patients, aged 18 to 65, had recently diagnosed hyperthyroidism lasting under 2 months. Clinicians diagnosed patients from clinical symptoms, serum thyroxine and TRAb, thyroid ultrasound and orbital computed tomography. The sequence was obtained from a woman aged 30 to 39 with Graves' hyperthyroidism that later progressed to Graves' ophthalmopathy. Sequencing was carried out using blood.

CDR3 sequence: CASTFRDMGNEQFF. CDR3 DNA sequence: TGTGCCAGCACCTTCCGGGACATGGGTAATGAGCAGTTCTTC. The chain joins TRBV5-4 to TRBJ2-1; TRBD1 might be the D (6 bases). Germline-derived CDR1 and CDR2 are SGHNT and YYREEE (reference sequence). Between the trimmed V and J ends, which lost 6 bases and 7 bases, there was a span of 17 bases. The CDR3 extends over 14 amino acids.